This T cell receptor (beta chain) was found in a study of control samples from healthy donors and cancer patients. Clones were sequenced by immunoSEQ multiplex PCR, and TCRdb holds only the in-frame ones, with some missing. Counted here are around 120,000 clones, more than 85% occurring once; the ten biggest clones make up more than 1.5%. CDR1 is ENHRY, CDR2 SYGVKD, per germline. The CDR3 length is 13 residues. Trimming stripped 3 bases from V and 2 bases from J, with 7 bases between. This clonotype was obtained from a man aged 45-65 years with head and neck cancer. The sequencing input was PBMCs. The J gene is TRBJ2-5, the V gene TRBV10-3; D is unclear. CDR3 region: CAISDHQQETQYF. The CDR3 DNA is TGTGCCATCAGTGATCATCAGCAAGAGACCCAGTACTTC.